This passage covers 25 T cell receptor beta chains from one sample sequenced in a study of shared clonotypes between healthy human individuals. The data were produced by immunoSEQ multiplex PCR, yet TCRdb's version contains in-frame clones alone and is incomplete. The sample lists 2,500,000 or so clones; approximately 93% were seen once. Sequencing used naive CD4+ T cells from PBMCs. Subset defined: CD45RA+ positively selected. The receptor set was obtained from a man younger than 35 in good health. Some clones in this sample may be carry-over from other donors' samples.

This sequence joins TRBV29-1 and TRBJ2-5; D is perhaps TRBD1 or TRBD2 (5 bases each). This CDR3 is 12 amino acids long. Trimming took 7 bases from V and 5 from J, leaving 14 bases between them. The germline gives CDR1 SQVTM, CDR2 ANQGSEA. CDR3 sequence reads: CSAGTDGETQYF. Here the CDR3 DNA reads TGCAGCGCTGGGACGGATGGGGAGACCCAGTACTTC.

The rearrangement links TRBV5-1 to TRBJ2-3; 10 bases line up with TRBD1. After removal of 4 bases from V and 5 bases from J, the junction contained 1 base not matched to a gene. The CDR3 consists of 13 residues. Germline CDR1 SGHRS, CDR2 YFSETQ. CDR3 residues: CASSGTGVDTQYF. The CDR3 region has the DNA TGCGCCAGCAGCGGGACAGGGGTAGATACGCAGTATTTT.

The rearrangement links TRBV25-1 to TRBJ1-4, with no clear D. CDR1 is MGHDK and CDR2 is SYGVNS in the germline V gene. Trimming pared 6 bases from V and 7 bases from J, leaving 18 bases between. The CDR3 has 15 residues. The CDR3 DNA follows: TGTGCCAGCAGCGACCCCGCCAGCGGGATTGAAAAACTGTTTTTT. Its protein product is CASSDPASGIEKLFF.

This chain links TRBV10-3 with TRBJ2-5; D is perhaps TRBD1 (5 bases). This CDR3 is 14 amino acids long. The germline CDR1 and CDR2 sequences are ENHRY and SYGVKD. Trimming left V 10 bases short and J 2 bases short, with 17 bases between. This CDR3 is CATHQGSGQETQYF. In DNA form, the CDR3 reads TGTGCCACCCACCAGGGTAGTGGACAAGAGACCCAGTACTTC.

Worth noting for this clone: Other DNA sequences in this sample translate to the same CDR3. The chain combines TRBV5-1 with TRBJ1-4; tentative D call: TRBD1 (6 bases). The V end was cut by 3 bases, the J end by 0 bases, with 9 bases between. Germline V gives CDR1 SGHRS, CDR2 YFSETQ. The CDR3 runs to 15 residues. The CDR3 coding sequence is TGCGCCAGCAGCTCACAGGGAACAACTAATGAAAAACTGTTTTTT. Encoded protein: CASSSQGTTNEKLFF.

The chain uses TRBV7-3 and TRBJ2-7, with 8 bases fitting TRBD2. V trimming: 5 bases; J trimming: 2 bases; junction bases outside the gene matches: 11. Germline CDR1 is SGHTA and CDR2 is FQGTGA. The CDR3 runs to 16 residues. Here the CDR3 reads CASSPSGLEGPYEQYF. In DNA form, the CDR3 reads TGTGCCAGCAGCCCGTCGGGACTAGAGGGGCCCTACGAGCAGTACTTC.

This sequence joins TRBV2 and TRBJ1-5, with 7 positions matching TRBD1. Trimming removed 1 base from V and 5 bases from J; junction bases left unmatched: 5. The CDR3 covers 15 residues. Germline V gives CDR1 SNHLY, CDR2 FYNNEI. The CDR3 protein is CASSEEGRGDQPQHF. The CDR3 DNA follows: TGTGCCAGCAGTGAAGAGGGCAGGGGGGATCAGCCCCAGCATTTT.

This rearrangement joins TRBV9 to TRBJ1-4, with 10 bases aligning to TRBD1. The V gene end was trimmed by 2 bases and the J gene end by 2 bases; junction bases not matched to a gene: 0. The CDR3 extends over 15 amino acids. Germline CDR1 and CDR2: SGDLS and YYNGEE. Here the CDR3 reads CASSVTGGTNEKLFF. The CDR3 DNA reads TGTGCCAGCAGCGTGACAGGGGGCACTAATGAAAAACTGTTTTTT.

The rearrangement links TRBV18 to TRBJ1-4, with D unclear. The CDR3 consists of 13 residues. From germline, CDR1 is KGHSH and CDR2 LQKENI. V shed 3 bases and J shed 5 bases, with 7 bases lying between them. The CDR3 here is CASSPSPNEKLFF. CDR3 sequence (DNA): TGTGCCAGCTCACCCTCCCCAAATGAAAAACTGTTTTTT. Full variable domain (outside the CDR3, taken from reference TRBV18 and TRBJ1-4): NAGVMQNPRHLVRRRGQEARLRCSPMKGHSHVYWYRQLPEEGLKFMVYLQKENIIDESGMPKERFSAEFPKEGPSILRIQQVVRGDSAAYFCASSPSPNEKLFFGSGTQLSVL.

The chain uses TRBV5-6 and TRBJ2-7; D may be TRBD1 (6 bases). The V and J ends lost 4 bases and 0 bases respectively, with 11 bases between them. The CDR3 sequence is 14 residues long. The germline V gene has CDR1 SGHDT and CDR2 YYEEEE. The CDR3 spells CASSPRTASYEQYF. The CDR3 DNA is TGTGCCAGCAGCCCCCGGACAGCCTCCTACGAGCAGTACTTC.

The chain links TRBV7-9 to TRBJ2-1, with D hard to call. Germline lookup yields CDR1 SEHNR and CDR2 FQNEAQ (reference sequence). This CDR3 has 12 residues. V was pared by 6 bases and J by 11 bases, with 14 bases between. CDR3 DNA sequence: TGTGCCAGCAGTGTTGACGGACCGCAGCAGTTCTTC. Its protein is CASSVDGPQQFF.

The chain is built from TRBV7-3 and TRBJ2-7, with D perhaps being TRBD1 or TRBD2 (5 bases each). With 4 bases removed from V and 5 bases from J, the gap between germline ends came to 21 bases. The CDR3 has 16 residues. Germline V gene sequence: CDR1 SGHTA, CDR2 FQGTGA. The CDR3 coding sequence is TGTGCCAGCAGCTCCCTGACTCGAGGGGTGGTAGACGAGCAGTACTTC. Encoded protein: CASSSLTRGVVDEQYF.

This clone was seen just once. The rearrangement uses TRBV29-1 and TRBJ1-2; TRBD1 might be the D (6 bases). Between the trimmed V and J ends, which lost 1 base and 2 bases, there was a span of 11 bases. The germline V gene has CDR1 SQVTM and CDR2 ANQGSEA. This CDR3 contains 14 residues. The CDR3 is CSVEGGTTNYGYTF. DNA of the CDR3: TGCAGCGTTGAAGGCGGGACAACCAACTATGGCTACACCTTC.

The J gene is TRBJ2-3, the V gene TRBV12-5; no firm D call. CDR1 is LGHNT, CDR2 FRNRAP, per germline. V lost 7 bases and J lost 3, with 5 bases in between. The CDR3 contains 11 residues. The CDR3 sequence is CASALTDTQYF. The CDR3 nucleotides read TGTGCTAGTGCTCTTACAGATACGCAGTATTTT. The whole variable domain, filled in from reference TRBV12-5 and TRBJ2-3, reads DARVTQTPRHKVTEMGQEVTMRCQPILGHNTVFWYRQTMMQGLELLAYFRNRAPLDDSGMPKDRFSAEMPDATLATLKIQPSEPRDSAVYFCASALTDTQYFGPGTRLTVL.

The chain joins TRBV4-1 to TRBJ2-3, with D perhaps matching TRBD2 (6 bases). The CDR3 contains 16 residues. Germline V lookup: CDR1 MGHRA, CDR2 YSYEKL. Trimming stripped 4 bases from V and 2 bases from J, with 16 bases between. The CDR3 reads CASSPGKAGTTDTQYF. The CDR3 bases are TGCGCCAGCAGCCCGGGTAAGGCGGGGACCACAGATACGCAGTATTTT.

V and J are TRBV4-3 and TRBJ2-5, with 11 bases aligning to TRBD2. Trimming cost V 5 bases and J 5 bases; bases outside gene matches: 13. The CDR3 spans 17 residues. The V gene's germline CDR1 is LGHNA and CDR2 YSLEER. CDR3 coding DNA: TGCGCCAGCAGCTTAGGAGCTAGCGGGAGGAGGGGTGAGACCCAGTACTTC. Protein product: CASSLGASGRRGETQYF.

V gene TRBV11-1 combines with J gene TRBJ2-5, with a possible D match to TRBD2 (6 bases). Germline V gene lookup returns CDR1 SGHAT and CDR2 FQDESV (reference sequence). This CDR3 comprises 15 residues. Trimming left V 1 base short and J 5 bases short, with 14 bases between. CDR3 sequence (DNA): TGTGCCAGCAGCTTAGTCGGCGGTGGGGGGGAGACCCAGTACTTC. Its protein is CASSLVGGGGETQYF.

Points on this clone: The same CDR3 is also encoded by other DNA sequences in this sample. The chain is built from TRBV19 and TRBJ2-5; possible D gene TRBD1, 5 bases. Trimming stripped 5 bases from V and 2 bases from J, with 9 bases between. The CDR3 runs 13 residues. Germline CDR1 LNHDA, CDR2 SQIVND (reference sequence). The CDR3 region is CASSFDRQETQYF. CDR3 bases: TGTGCCAGTAGTTTTGACAGACAAGAGACCCAGTACTTC.

The chain couples TRBV9 to TRBJ2-6; no definite D call. Germline lookup yields CDR1 SGDLS and CDR2 YYNGEE. CDR3 length equals 17 residues. The ends were cut back, 4 bases at V and 0 bases at J, with 14 bases in the middle. CDR3 residues: CASSTGLSNSGANVLTF. The CDR3 nucleotides are TGTGCCAGCAGCACCGGCCTGTCTAACTCTGGGGCCAACGTCCTGACTTTC.

CDR3 residues: CASSLTSGASTDTQYF. The CDR3 nucleotides are TGTGCCAGCAGCTTGACTAGCGGGGCTAGCACAGATACGCAGTATTTT. The J gene is TRBJ2-3, the V gene TRBV7-9; 11 bases map to TRBD2. The CDR3 runs 16 residues. With V trimmed by 3 bases and J by 0 bases, 2 bases remained unmatched. Looked up from germline, CDR1 is SEHNR and CDR2 is FQNEAQ (reference sequence). The whole variable domain, filled in from reference TRBV7-9 and TRBJ2-3, reads DTGVSQNPRHKITKRGQNVTFRCDPISEHNRLYWYRQTLGQGPEFLTYFQNEAQLEKSRLLSDRFSAERPKGSFSTLEIQRTEQGDSAMYLCASSLTSGASTDTQYFGPGTRLTVL.

The V and J genes are TRBV6-1 and TRBJ2-1, with a possible D match to TRBD2 (6 bases). Trimming cost V 8 bases and J 0 bases, with 11 bases left between them. CDR1 and CDR2 from the germline V gene are MNHNS and SASEGT. The CDR3 runs to 14 residues. CDR3 residues: CASGIGGSYNEQFF. The CDR3 region has the DNA TGTGCCAGCGGAATCGGGGGCTCCTACAATGAGCAGTTCTTC.

The V and J genes are TRBV6-5 and TRBJ1-3; the D is unclear. CDR1 is MNHEY and CDR2 is SVGAGI in the germline V gene. V was shortened by 8 bases and J by 4 bases, with 15 bases between the two germline ends. The CDR3 has 14 residues. In nucleotides, the CDR3 is TGTGCCAGCTCCCTCCTCGGGGTCGGAAACACCATATATTTT. Protein product: CASSLLGVGNTIYF.

This rearrangement joins TRBV5-1 to TRBJ2-3; 13 bases are shared with TRBD2. V trimming: 6 bases; J trimming: 4 bases; junction bases outside the gene matches: 8. Looked up from germline, CDR1 is SGHRS and CDR2 is YFSETQ. This CDR3 has 16 amino acids. The DNA of the CDR3 is TGCGCCAGCAACCTTGGACTAGCGGGAGTGGCAGATACGCAGTATTTT. Its protein product is CASNLGLAGVADTQYF.

The CDR3 protein is CSVATSALYNEQFF. The CDR3 region has the DNA TGCAGCGTCGCAACTAGTGCCCTCTACAATGAGCAGTTCTTC. This chain links TRBV29-1 with TRBJ2-1, with a weak D call TRBD2 (5 bases). The CDR3 has 14 amino acids. Germline lookup yields CDR1 SQVTM and CDR2 ANQGSEA. The V end lost 6 bases, the J end lost 3 bases, and 15 bases lay between the germline ends.

This sequence joins TRBV12-5 and TRBJ1-1, with a weak D call TRBD1 (5 bases). This CDR3 is 12 amino acids long. V gave up 2 bases and J gave up 9 bases, with 10 bases separating them. Germline CDR1 reads LGHNT; CDR2 reads FRNRAP. As DNA, the CDR3 is TGTGCTAGTGGTTTGTTGGGGCAACAAGCTTTCTTT. Amino acids: CASGLLGQQAFF.